These 30 T cell receptor beta chains were sequenced from one sample in a study of blood T cell repertoires in COVID-19. Repertoires were generated with immunoSEQ multiplex PCR, while TCRdb's copy carries only in-frame clones and drops some. The sample shows a few hundred thousand clones, around 87% of them seen only once. Source material: peripheral blood. These receptor sequences come from a woman aged 25-40 years with COVID-19, enrolled during active disease.

This clone came up once. This chain links TRBV10-1 with TRBJ2-3; D remains unclear. Germline CDR1 reads WNHNN; CDR2 reads SYGVQD (reference sequence). V was shortened by 3 bases and J by 0 bases, with 7 bases between the two germline ends. The CDR3 is 14 amino acids. CDR3 coding DNA: TGCGCCAGCAGTGATTTAACTAGCACAGATACGCAGTATTTT. This sequence encodes CASSDLTSTDTQYF.

The chain couples TRBV19 to TRBJ2-1, with a tentative D call TRBD1 (6 bases). The CDR3 has 16 residues. V was trimmed by 6 bases and J by 6 bases, leaving 21 bases between them. The V gene's germline CDR1 is LNHDA and CDR2 SQIVND (reference sequence). The CDR3 DNA follows: TGTGCCAGTAGGTCCCGGGACATGCGGAGGCGCAATGAGCAGTTCTTC. It specifies CASRSRDMRRRNEQFF.

The chain couples TRBV29-1 to TRBJ1-1; no clear D. The germline V gene has CDR1 SQVTM and CDR2 ANQGSEA. CDR3 length: 13 residues. Trimming took off 7 bases at V and 1 base at J, with 13 bases between the two ends. In DNA, the CDR3 is TGCAGCGGGAGAGGGTCAGGGAACACTGAAGCTTTCTTT. It encodes CSGRGSGNTEAFF.

V and J are TRBV7-9 and TRBJ1-2; TRBD1 matches 10 bases. The CDR3 spans 15 residues. Trimming took 5 bases from V and 7 from J; bases not matched to a gene: 10. Germline V gene data show CDR1 as SEHNR and CDR2 as FQNEAQ (reference sequence). In DNA form, the CDR3 reads TGTGCCAGCAGCCCAAGGGACAGGGGATTTGGTGGCTACACCTTC. Its translation is CASSPRDRGFGGYTF. Full variable domain (remainder filled in from reference TRBV7-9 and TRBJ1-2): DTGVSQNPRHKITKRGQNVTFRCDPISEHNRLYWYRQTLGQGPEFLTYFQNEAQLEKSRLLSDRFSAERPKGSFSTLEIQRTEQGDSAMYLCASSPRDRGFGGYTFGSGTRLTVV.

V gene TRBV5-1 combines with J gene TRBJ2-7; tentatively, D is TRBD2 (5 bases). Trimming shortened V by 3 bases and J by 2 bases, and 9 bases separated the two germline ends. The CDR3 length is 13 residues. The germline V gene has CDR1 SGHRS and CDR2 YFSETQ. The CDR3 DNA reads as TGCGCCAGCAGCTCCACCGGGACCTACGAGCAGTACTTC. This codes for CASSSTGTYEQYF.

The rearrangement links TRBV7-6 to TRBJ2-7; 12 bases match TRBD2. The CDR3 is 16 amino acids. V dropped 3 bases and J dropped 5; count of bases not matched to a gene: 8. Germline lookup yields CDR1 SGHVS and CDR2 FNYEAQ. Here the CDR3 DNA reads TGTGCCAGCAGCTTGGCTCTAGCGGGAGGGCCTAACGAGCAGTACTTC. Translated: CASSLALAGGPNEQYF.

J is TRBJ2-1 and V is TRBV30; 9 bases match TRBD2. Trimming removed 7 bases from V and 5 bases from J; junction bases left unmatched: 9. CDR1 is GTSNPN and CDR2 is SVGIG in the germline V gene (reference sequence). The CDR3 contains 14 residues. The CDR3 sequence: CAFPTSGPDNEQFF. The CDR3 nucleotides are TGTGCCTTCCCGACTAGCGGACCCGACAATGAGCAGTTCTTC.

This clone was counted many times. The J gene is TRBJ2-1, the V gene TRBV5-1, with unresolved D. Germline assignment: CDR1 SGHRS and CDR2 YFSETQ. The ends were cut back, 3 bases at V and 6 bases at J, with 19 bases in the middle. The CDR3 spans 16 residues. The CDR3 region has the DNA TGCGCCAGCAGCTCCGCTCAGATTACCCACACCAATGAGCAGTTCTTC. Its protein product is CASSSAQITHTNEQFF.

CDR3 in amino acids: CASSWDIYNSPLHF. The CDR3 DNA is TGCGCCAGCAGCTGGGACATCTATAATTCACCCCTCCACTTT. The V call is TRBV5-1, the J call TRBJ1-6; possible D gene TRBD1, 6 bases. The V gene's germline CDR1 is SGHRS and CDR2 YFSETQ. The V and J ends lost 3 bases and 3 bases respectively, with 7 bases between them. There are 14 residues in the CDR3.

The chain combines TRBV29-1 with TRBJ2-7; a weak D match, TRBD1 (6 bases). Germline V gene sequence: CDR1 SQVTM, CDR2 ANQGSEA. The ends were cut back, 1 base at V and 6 bases at J, with 16 bases in the middle. CDR3 size: 14 residues. The CDR3 DNA reads TGCAGCGTTGAAGCAGGGGCAGGGATCGGCGAGCAGTACTTC. Translated, it gives CSVEAGAGIGEQYF.

The chain joins TRBV2 to TRBJ2-3, with D perhaps TRBD2 (5 bases). V shed 6 bases and J shed 3 bases, with 10 bases lying between them. This CDR3 region has 13 residues. CDR1 and CDR2 (germline): SNHLY, FYNNEI. Here the CDR3 DNA reads TGTGCCAGCAGCGGGGAGAGGACAGATACGCAGTATTTT. It is translated as CASSGERTDTQYF.

V and J are TRBV6-2 or TRBV6-3 and TRBJ2-1; TRBD2 agrees at 10 bases. There are 17 residues in the CDR3. Trimming removed 2 bases from V and 4 bases from J; junction bases left unmatched: 8. Germline V gene sequence: CDR1 MNHEY, CDR2 SVGEGT. In DNA, the CDR3 is TGTGCCAGCAGTTACGTGGCTAGCGGGAGTCGGTACAATGAGCAGTTCTTC. It yields the protein CASSYVASGSRYNEQFF.

As concerns this clone: The same CDR3 arises from other DNA sequences in this sample as well. This chain joins TRBV6-6 and TRBJ1-3; D perhaps matches TRBD1 (5 bases). CDR3 length equals 14 residues. CDR1 and CDR2 (germline): MNHNY, SVGAGI (reference sequence). V lost 2 bases and J 4 bases, leaving 9 bases between the germline ends. The CDR3 coding sequence is TGTGCCAGCAGTTACGGGCAGGGAGGAAACACCATATATTTT. This gives the protein CASSYGQGGNTIYF.

V usage is TRBV4-1 and J usage is TRBJ1-6; D uncertain. The CDR3 spans 14 residues. Germline CDR1 and CDR2: MGHRA and YSYEKL. The V end was cut by 1 base, the J end by 4 bases, with 5 bases between. The CDR3 reads CASSQGLYNSPLHF. The CDR3 DNA is TGCGCCAGCAGCCAAGGACTTTATAATTCACCCCTCCACTTT.

There are a few counts of this clone. The rearrangement joins TRBV7-9 to TRBJ1-3; D ambiguous. The V and J ends lost 4 bases and 4 bases respectively, with 8 bases between them. Germline CDR1 and CDR2: SEHNR and FQNEAQ (reference sequence). The CDR3 is 13 residues long. The CDR3, as DNA: TGTGCCAGCAGCTCCTACTGGGGAAACACCATATATTTT. Translating it yields CASSSYWGNTIYF.

The J gene is TRBJ1-1, the V gene TRBV6-6; the match to TRBD1 covers 7 bases. Unmatched junction bases numbered 4, after V lost 4 bases and J lost 2 bases. Germline loops: CDR1 MNHNY, CDR2 SVGAGI (reference sequence). This CDR3 is 14 amino acids long. Here the CDR3 DNA reads TGTGCCAGCAGTTCCCGACAGGGTAACACTGAAGCTTTCTTT. It encodes CASSSRQGNTEAFF.

V and J are TRBV5-7 and TRBJ2-1; 10 bases align to TRBD2. TRBV5-7 is an open reading frame, and its role is uncertain. V shed 0 bases and J 6 bases; nucleotides not matched to a gene: 3. This CDR3 has 15 residues. CDR3 protein: CASSLAEREGNEQFF. In DNA form, the CDR3 reads TGTGCCAGCAGCTTGGCGGAGCGGGAGGGCAATGAGCAGTTCTTC.

The chain couples TRBV24-1 to TRBJ2-1; 8 bases match TRBD2. The CDR3 runs 15 residues. The V segment lost 3 bases and the J segment 8 bases; nucleotides outside the gene matches: 8. Germline assignment: CDR1 KGHDR and CDR2 SFDVKD. Here the CDR3 reads CATSDSVAGRDEQFF. The DNA of the CDR3 is TGTGCCACCAGTGATAGTGTAGCGGGACGGGATGAGCAGTTCTTC.

This clone was seen only once. The chain uses TRBV3-1 (or the pseudogene TRBV3-2) and TRBJ2-7; TRBD2 aligns across 10 bases. This CDR3 comprises 13 residues. Germline CDR1 is LGHDT and CDR2 is YNNKEL (reference sequence). The V and J ends lost 6 bases and 3 bases, in that order; junction bases with no gene match: 2. The CDR3 reads CASRLAGYYEQYF. The CDR3 coding sequence is TGTGCCAGCAGACTAGCGGGGTACTACGAGCAGTACTTC.

The rearrangement joins TRBV7-9 to TRBJ1-4; D might be TRBD1 (5 bases). Trimming left V 3 bases short and J 5 bases short, with 7 bases between. Germline V gene sequence: CDR1 SEHNR, CDR2 FQNEAQ (reference sequence). The length of the CDR3 is 13 residues. The DNA of the CDR3 is TGTGCCAGCAGCTTTTCAGGGAATGAAAAACTGTTTTTT. Residues: CASSFSGNEKLFF.

This chain links TRBV11-2 with TRBJ1-4; no reliable D call. This CDR3 spans 15 amino acids. Trimming pared 6 bases from V and 0 bases from J, leaving 11 bases between. Germline V lookup: CDR1 SGHAT, CDR2 FQNNGV. For the CDR3, the DNA is TGTGCCAGCAGGACGAGGGCTTCAACTAATGAAAAACTGTTTTTT. Its translation is CASRTRASTNEKLFF.

The V gene is TRBV19, the J gene TRBJ1-6; D may be TRBD1 (5 bases). CDR1 is LNHDA, CDR2 SQIVND, per germline (reference sequence). Trimming took 7 bases from V and 6 from J, leaving 13 bases between them. The CDR3 totals 14 residues. In nucleotides, the CDR3 is TGTGCCAGTAATAACAGGCACCTTAATTCACCCCTCCACTTT. It is translated as CASNNRHLNSPLHF.

The chain joins TRBV18 to TRBJ2-4; maybe TRBD1 (6 bases). The ends were cut back, 4 bases at V and 3 bases at J, with 13 bases in the middle. Germline V CDR1 and CDR2: KGHSH, LQKENI. This CDR3 contains 15 residues. CDR3 sequence: CASSLKGQGKNIQYF. The CDR3 DNA sequence: TGTGCCAGCTCACTGAAGGGACAAGGCAAAAACATTCAGTACTTC.

This clone was seen once. This chain joins TRBV2 and TRBJ1-2; a weak D match, TRBD1 (5 bases). CDR3 length equals 13 residues. CDR1 and CDR2 from the germline V gene are SNHLY and FYNNEI. The V end was cut by 6 bases, the J end by 2 bases, with 10 bases between. DNA for the CDR3: TGTGCCAGCAGCCTAAGGGGAAACTATGGCTACACCTTC. It codes for CASSLRGNYGYTF.

This clone was counted ten times or more. The rearrangement joins TRBV28 to TRBJ1-5; TRBD1 might be the D (5 bases). The CDR3 consists of 15 residues. Per the germline V gene, CDR1 is MDHEN and CDR2 is SYDVKM. V was clipped by 8 bases and J by 6 bases, with 20 bases between them. The CDR3 spells CASQPSGGVGQPQHF. DNA of the CDR3: TGTGCCAGCCAGCCCAGCGGGGGAGTAGGTCAGCCCCAGCATTTT. The variable domain in full, with the rest retrieved from reference TRBV28 and TRBJ1-5, is DVKVTQSSRYLVKRTGEKVFLECVQDMDHENMFWYRQDPGLGLRLIYFSYDVKMKEKGDIPEGYSVSREKKERFSLILESASTNQTSMYLCASQPSGGVGQPQHFGDGTRLSIL.

The V call is TRBV6-6, the J call TRBJ2-7; no clear D gene. Germline values: CDR1 MNHNY, CDR2 SVGAGI (reference sequence). V was trimmed by 1 base and J by 4 bases, leaving 17 bases between them. This CDR3 has 16 amino acids. For the CDR3, the DNA is TGTGCCAGCAGTTACTACGCGCTGGGCCACCAATACGAGCAGTACTTC. It codes for CASSYYALGHQYEQYF.

V usage is TRBV6-6 and J usage is TRBJ2-7; D perhaps matches TRBD1 (6 bases). This CDR3 is built from 15 residues. Trimming shortened V by 2 bases and J by 1 base, and 12 bases separated the two germline ends. Germline loops: CDR1 MNHNY, CDR2 SVGAGI (reference sequence). CDR3 residues: CASSYEQGGSYEQYF. The CDR3 region has the DNA TGTGCCAGCAGTTACGAACAGGGTGGATCCTACGAGCAGTACTTC.

The J gene is TRBJ2-7, the V gene TRBV6-6; TRBD1 agrees at 7 bases. J was trimmed by 10 bases and V by 5 bases; bases with no gene match: 5. Germline V lookup: CDR1 MNHNY, CDR2 SVGAGI (reference sequence). The CDR3 has 11 residues. This CDR3 is CASSPQGSQYF. The CDR3 DNA follows: TGTGCCAGCAGTCCACAGGGGTCCCAGTACTTC.

CDR3 sequence (DNA): TGTGCCATCAGGGGGACTCCGGAAGGGAGGAATGAGCAGTTCTTC. Protein: CAIRGTPEGRNEQFF. The gene calls are TRBV10-3 and TRBJ2-1; possible D gene TRBD2, 6 bases. Germline-derived CDR1 and CDR2 are ENHRY and SYGVKD. Trimming took 6 bases from V and 7 from J, leaving 19 bases between them. CDR3 size: 15 residues.

The chain recombines TRBV9 with TRBJ1-2; D not certain. CDR1 and CDR2 from the germline V gene are SGDLS and YYNGEE. V was clipped by 5 bases and J by 4 bases, with 12 bases between them. CDR3 length: 13 amino acids. Written as DNA, the CDR3 is TGTGCCAGCAGTTCTCAACAGCTCTATGGCTACACCTTC. Residues: CASSSQQLYGYTF.